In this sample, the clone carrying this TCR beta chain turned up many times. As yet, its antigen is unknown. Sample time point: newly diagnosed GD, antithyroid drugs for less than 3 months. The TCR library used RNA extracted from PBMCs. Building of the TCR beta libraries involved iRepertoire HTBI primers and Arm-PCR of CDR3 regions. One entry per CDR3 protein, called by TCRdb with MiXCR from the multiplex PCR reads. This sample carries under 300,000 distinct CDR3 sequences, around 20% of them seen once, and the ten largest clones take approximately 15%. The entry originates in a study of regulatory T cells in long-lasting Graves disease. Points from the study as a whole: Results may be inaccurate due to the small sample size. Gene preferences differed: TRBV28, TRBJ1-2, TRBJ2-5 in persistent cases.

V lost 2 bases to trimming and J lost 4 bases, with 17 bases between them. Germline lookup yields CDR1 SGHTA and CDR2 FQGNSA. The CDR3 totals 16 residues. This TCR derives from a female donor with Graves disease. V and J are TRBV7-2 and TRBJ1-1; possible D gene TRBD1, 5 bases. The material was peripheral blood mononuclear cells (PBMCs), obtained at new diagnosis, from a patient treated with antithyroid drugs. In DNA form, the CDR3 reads TGTGCCAGCAGCTTAAAGGGTCGGTCGGGGGGCACTGAAGCTTTCTTT. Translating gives CASSLKGRSGGTEAFF.